This TCR beta chain was sequenced in a study of vaccination effects on CD4 cells after COVID-19. Study details: Convalescent patients, a few in all, were sampled both early and late after vaccination. In culture with approximately 9.5 IU/ml IL-2 and around 10 ug/ml peptides, PBMC were grown at roughly 2 million per well.

The table came from immunoSEQ multiplex PCR; TCRdb's copy has only in-frame clones and leaves some out. The sample holds roughly 51,000 clones, around 80% seen once. Culturing for around 10 days preceded CD4+ T cell isolation. PCR showed that the person got SARS-CoV-2 infection at some point between March and December 2020. Each participant was administered two doses of either the BNT162b2 or the mRNA-1273 vaccine. V trimming: 6 bases; J trimming: 6 bases; junction bases outside the gene matches: 7. Germline-derived CDR1 and CDR2 are SNHLY and FYNNEI. The length of the CDR3 is 13 residues. As concerns this clone: Its target is unknown.

This chain uses TRBV2 with TRBJ1-2; the match to TRBD1 covers 7 bases. The clonotype comes from a human donor who had a prior SARS-CoV-2 infection. The material was CD4+ T cells from PBMCs cultured without peptide, obtained after COVID-19 vaccination. CDR3 sequence (DNA): TGTGCCAGCAGCGCCGGACAGGAAAATGGCTACACCTTC. This codes for CASSAGQENGYTF.